Below, 28 T cell receptor beta chains from the same sample are listed, as sequenced in a study of shared T cell receptors in the human thymus. TCRdb's copy holds only in-frame clones and misses some; the assay was immunoSEQ multiplex PCR. The sample contains about 610,000 clones, around nine tenths of which appear only once. This sample also belongs to another study, concerning human thymus T cells.

Sequencing was done on a sample of thymocytes. Receptor source: a boy younger than two with a congenital heart defect.

This chain uses TRBV5-5 with TRBJ2-7, with 10 bases fitting TRBD1. With 2 bases clipped from V and 5 bases from J, the junction kept 7 bases outside the gene matches. The CDR3 has 15 amino acids. Germline-derived CDR1 and CDR2 are SGHKS and YYEKEE (reference sequence). CDR3 coding DNA: TGTGCCAGCAGCTTAACGACAGGGGGCCGAGACGAGCAGTACTTC. Amino acid sequence: CASSLTTGGRDEQYF.

The genes are TRBV11-2 and TRBJ2-3; 9 positions agree with TRBD1. Germline V gene data show CDR1 as SGHAT and CDR2 as FQNNGV. This CDR3 contains 17 residues. Trimming at V came to 0 bases and at J to 7 bases, leaving 11 bases not matched to a gene. DNA of the CDR3: TGTGCCAGCAGCTTAGACCGGACAGGGGCCCCCACCCATACGCAGTATTTT. It encodes CASSLDRTGAPTHTQYF.

The rearrangement joins TRBV2 to TRBJ2-5, with 7 bases matching TRBD1. Germline CDR1 SNHLY, CDR2 FYNNEI. This CDR3 is built from 16 residues. The V gene end was trimmed by 0 bases and the J gene end by 5 bases; junction bases not matched to a gene: 9. The CDR3 spells CASSEARAGGDETQYF. CDR3 DNA: TGTGCCAGCAGTGAAGCCCGAGCAGGGGGTGACGAGACCCAGTACTTC.

The genes are TRBV7-9 and TRBJ1-2, with TRBD1 matching 7 bases. This CDR3 contains 13 residues. CDR1 SEHNR and CDR2 FQNEAQ come from the germline V gene (reference sequence). V was pared by 8 bases and J by 5 bases, with 8 bases of the junction left unmatched. CDR3 nucleotides: TGTGCCAGCCAAGGGGGCGCAGGGTATGGCTACACCTTC. It is translated as CASQGGAGYGYTF.

V is TRBV28 and J is TRBJ2-7; 7 bases fit TRBD2. Germline CDR1 and CDR2: MDHEN and SYDVKM. J was trimmed by 6 bases and V by 5 bases; bases with no gene match: 13. The CDR3 is 15 amino acids. Here the CDR3 DNA reads TGTGCCAGCAGTCTTAACGGGGAGGGTGGGGGCGAGCAGTACTTC. The encoded protein is CASSLNGEGGGEQYF.

The chain has TRBV7-2 and TRBJ2-7; TRBD1 might be the D (7 bases). The V gene's germline CDR1 is SGHTA and CDR2 FQGNSA. This CDR3 contains 13 residues. Trimming shortened V by 5 bases and J by 3 bases, and 11 bases separated the two germline ends. The CDR3 coding sequence is TGTGCCAGCAGCGCGGGGACAGACTACGAGCAGTACTTC. This codes for CASSAGTDYEQYF.

The chain links TRBV7-9 to TRBJ2-7; possibly TRBD2 for D (5 bases). Germline CDR1 reads SEHNR; CDR2 reads FQNEAQ (reference sequence). The V end lost 8 bases, the J end lost 2 bases, and 19 bases lay between the germline ends. CDR3 length equals 15 residues. CDR3 protein: CASCPGYEGAYEQYF. The CDR3 coding sequence is TGTGCCAGCTGCCCCGGGTACGAGGGAGCCTACGAGCAGTACTTC.

The CDR3 DNA reads TGCGCCAGCAGGGGGGGACAGGGGATTGTGAGCTCCTACAATGAGCAGTTCTTC. Translation gives CASRGGQGIVSSYNEQFF. This sequence joins TRBV5-1 and TRBJ2-1, with TRBD1 identical over 10 bases. J gave up 0 bases and V 5 bases, and 11 bases lay outside the gene matches. Germline V gene lookup returns CDR1 SGHRS and CDR2 YFSETQ. There are 18 residues in the CDR3. The variable domain in full, completed from reference TRBV5-1 and TRBJ2-1, reads KAGVTQTPRYLIKTRGQQVTLSCSPISGHRSVSWYQQTPGQGLQFLFEYFSETQRNKGNFPGRFSGRQFSNSRSEMNVSTLELGDSALYLCASRGGQGIVSSYNEQFFGPGTRLTVL.

The chain recombines TRBV30 with TRBJ2-7; 8 bases line up with TRBD2. V shed 6 bases and J 6 bases; nucleotides not matched to a gene: 7. The CDR3 runs 12 residues. Germline CDR1 GTSNPN, CDR2 SVGIG (reference sequence). Here the CDR3 reads CACGRANGEQYF. The DNA of the CDR3 is TGTGCCTGCGGGAGGGCCAATGGCGAGCAGTACTTC.

This rearrangement joins TRBV6-6 to TRBJ2-1; D might be TRBD2 (5 bases). The length of the CDR3 is 16 residues. V was clipped by 0 bases and J by 8 bases, with 17 bases between them. From germline, CDR1 is MNHNY and CDR2 SVGAGI (reference sequence). The DNA of the CDR3 is TGTGCCAGCAGTTACTCTCGAGGAGGCCTCGGGGATGAGCAGTTCTTC. Its translation is CASSYSRGGLGDEQFF.

DNA for the CDR3: TGTGCCAGCAGCTTGCTTCCGACAGGGCACACCGGGGAGCTGTTTTTT. Its translation is CASSLLPTGHTGELFF. V usage is TRBV5-6 and J usage is TRBJ2-2, with 7 bases identical to TRBD1. Losses at the gene ends were 1 base for V and 3 bases for J; bases not matched to a gene: 6. This CDR3 is built from 16 residues. Germline-derived CDR1 and CDR2 are SGHDT and YYEEEE.

The gene calls are TRBV7-8 and TRBJ2-1; 7 nucleotides match TRBD2. Germline trimming cut 7 bases from V and 4 bases from J; bases unmatched to any gene: 16. Germline CDR1 SGHVS, CDR2 FQNEAQ. The CDR3 spans 17 residues. CDR3 in amino acids: CASIPLWEGLGYNEQFF. In DNA, the CDR3 is TGTGCCAGCATCCCCCTGTGGGAGGGCCTGGGTTACAATGAGCAGTTCTTC.

The CDR3, as DNA: TGTGCCAGCAGAGGACAGGGGGATCAGCCCCAGCATTTT. Translating gives CASRGQGDQPQHF. This chain uses TRBV2 with TRBJ1-5; 10 nucleotides align to TRBD1. There are 13 residues in the CDR3. V dropped 6 bases and J dropped 5; count of bases not matched to a gene: 1. Germline values: CDR1 SNHLY, CDR2 FYNNEI.

V usage is TRBV5-4 and J usage is TRBJ2-7; D might be TRBD1 (5 bases). V was shortened by 1 base and J by 1 base, with 9 bases between the two germline ends. CDR3 length: 14 residues. Germline CDR1 and CDR2: SGHNT and YYREEE (reference sequence). The CDR3 spells CASSLRQKSYEQYF. For the CDR3, the DNA is TGTGCCAGCAGCTTGCGACAGAAGTCCTACGAGCAGTACTTC.

This clone was observed a single time. V usage is TRBV4-3 and J usage is TRBJ2-1, with 8 nucleotides matching TRBD2. Germline trimming cut 1 base from V and 9 bases from J; bases unmatched to any gene: 5. This CDR3 spans 14 amino acids. CDR1 and CDR2 from the germline V gene are LGHNA and YSLEER. The CDR3 nucleotides are TGCGCCAGCAGCCAAGGTCTAGCGGGTGGTGAGCAGTTCTTC. Translating gives CASSQGLAGGEQFF.

V usage is TRBV27 and J usage is TRBJ2-7, with 8 bases aligning to TRBD1. The trim removed 5 bases at V and 3 bases at J, leaving 15 bases unmatched. This CDR3 contains 17 residues. Germline V CDR1 and CDR2: MNHEY, SMNVEV (reference sequence). CDR3 in amino acids: CASSIRRRGQANYEQYF. CDR3 sequence (DNA): TGTGCCAGCAGTATACGGCGACGGGGACAGGCGAACTACGAGCAGTACTTC.

The chain couples TRBV6-1 to TRBJ2-5, with a possible D match to TRBD1 (6 bases). Germline V gene lookup returns CDR1 MNHNS and CDR2 SASEGT. V lost 4 bases, J lost 0 bases, and 15 bases lay in between. The CDR3 totals 16 residues. CDR3 bases: TGTGCCAGCAGTGGGACAGACATAATGTACCAAGAGACCCAGTACTTC. Translation: CASSGTDIMYQETQYF.

The CDR3 region is CASSQNRADYGYTF. In nucleotides, the CDR3 is TGTGCCAGCAGCCAAAACAGGGCGGACTATGGCTACACCTTC. The rearrangement joins TRBV14 to TRBJ1-2, with TRBD1 as a possible D gene (6 bases). Germline assignment: CDR1 SGHDN and CDR2 FVKESK. V gave up 2 bases and J gave up 3 bases, with 10 bases separating them. This CDR3 is built from 14 residues.

The DNA for the CDR3 is TGTGCCAGCAGCTTCGCGGGAGTGGAGACCCAGTACTTC. It is translated as CASSFAGVETQYF. V usage is TRBV5-6 and J usage is TRBJ2-5, with 7 bases matching TRBD2. This CDR3 is built from 13 residues. The J segment lost 5 bases and the V segment lost 2 bases, leaving 3 bases of the junction unmatched. The germline gives CDR1 SGHDT, CDR2 YYEEEE.

The CDR3 DNA follows: TGTGCCAGCTCGGGGACTAGCGGGAGATCGGACGGGGAGCTGTTTTTT. Protein: CASSGTSGRSDGELFF. V usage is TRBV28 and J usage is TRBJ2-2; TRBD2 aligns across 14 bases. The germline gives CDR1 MDHEN, CDR2 SYDVKM. Trimming cost V 8 bases and J 7 bases; bases outside gene matches: 9. This CDR3 has 16 amino acids.

The chain combines TRBV2 with TRBJ2-5, with D tentatively TRBD2 (6 bases). This CDR3 has 14 residues. The V gene lost 2 bases and the J gene lost 3 bases, with 10 bases spanning the gap. CDR1 is SNHLY, CDR2 FYNNEI, per germline. DNA for the CDR3: TGTGCCAGCAGTGAACCAACGGGGGAAGAGACCCAGTACTTC. Its translation is CASSEPTGEETQYF.

The gene calls are TRBV29-1 and TRBJ2-3, with 10 bases lining up with TRBD1. Germline loops: CDR1 SQVTM, CDR2 ANQGSEA. V gave up 6 bases and J gave up 0 bases; unmatched junction bases: 12. CDR3 length equals 17 residues. In nucleotides, the CDR3 is TGCAGCGTGACAGGGGGCGACGACTTATCTAGCACAGATACGCAGTATTTT. Its protein is CSVTGGDDLSSTDTQYF.

J is TRBJ1-1 and V is TRBV5-1, with 7 bases identical to TRBD1. CDR1 is SGHRS and CDR2 is YFSETQ in the germline V gene. V lost 0 bases and J lost 3; bases outside the gene matches: 5. This CDR3 is built from 15 residues. The CDR3 DNA is TGCGCCAGCAGCTTGGCCGACAGGGTCGACACTGAAGCTTTCTTT. Amino acids: CASSLADRVDTEAFF.

The CDR3 sequence is CASRRASGRSNEQFF. The CDR3 nucleotides read TGTGCCAGCAGGAGAGCTAGCGGGAGGAGCAATGAGCAGTTCTTC. The chain couples TRBV5-6 to TRBJ2-1; 11 bases fit TRBD2. Germline V CDR1 and CDR2: SGHDT, YYEEEE. The CDR3 has 15 residues. J gave up 6 bases and V 5 bases, and 7 bases lay outside the gene matches.

The V and J genes are TRBV15 and TRBJ2-3; D uncertain. This CDR3 has 12 residues. Trimming removed 3 bases at V and 6 bases at J, with 7 bases between. CDR1 and CDR2 from the germline V gene are LNHNV and YYDKDF (reference sequence). The CDR3 is CATSRRLDTQYF. For the CDR3, the DNA is TGTGCCACCAGCAGGAGGTTGGATACGCAGTATTTT.

The chain is built from TRBV19 and TRBJ2-3, with a weak D call TRBD2 (6 bases). Germline V gives CDR1 LNHDA, CDR2 SQIVND (reference sequence). The CDR3 loop spans 15 amino acids. V was pared by 3 bases and J by 5 bases, with 15 bases between. The CDR3 reads CASSMSGDLVDTQYF. CDR3 nucleotides: TGTGCCAGTAGTATGTCGGGGGACTTGGTAGATACGCAGTATTTT.

The rearrangement links TRBV4-3 to TRBJ2-7, with a tentative D call TRBD1 (7 bases). The CDR3 length is 16 residues. The ends were cut back, 0 bases at V and 5 bases at J, with 17 bases in the middle. Germline CDR1 reads LGHNA; CDR2 reads YSLEER. The CDR3, as DNA: TGCGCCAGCAGCCAAGACCCGGGCAGGGGGGACGACGAGCAGTACTTC. It is translated as CASSQDPGRGDDEQYF.

Concerning this clone: This specimen includes other DNA sequences encoding the same CDR3. The genes are TRBV27 and TRBJ2-7; 9 bases fit TRBD1. Germline loops: CDR1 MNHEY, CDR2 SMNVEV (reference sequence). V lost 5 bases and J lost 2; bases outside the gene matches: 4. This CDR3 comprises 14 residues. Written as DNA, the CDR3 is TGTGCCAGCAGTCCGAGGGACAGGGCCTACGAGCAGTACTTC. Translation: CASSPRDRAYEQYF.